This paragraph reports one TCR beta chain. What it recognizes is unknown. This sample is part of a study of siplizumab effects on memory and regulatory T cells. Findings and caveats of the study: Reactions containing siplizumab showed mappable alloreactive CD4+ clones averaging approximately 73% Treg-derived, versus roughly 30% in controls.

Clones were read by immunoSEQ multiplex PCR, and TCRdb kept only the in-frame ones, dropping some. The table has 100,000 to 110,000 clones, 91% seen once. J was trimmed by 5 bases and V by 8 bases; bases with no gene match: 1. CDR1 is MNHNY, CDR2 SVGAGI, per germline (reference sequence). This CDR3 has 13 residues. The TCR sequence derives from a human donor in good health. The sequencing input was CD4+ T cells sorted from blood. The chain employs TRBV6-6 and TRBJ1-5; 12 nucleotides align to TRBD1. The CDR3 DNA is TGTGCCAGCCGGGACAGGGGGCATCAGCCCCAGCATTTT. Protein product: CASRDRGHQPQHF.